The 9 T cell receptor beta chains presented below share a single source sample, sequenced in a study of cytomegalovirus exposure and HLA in healthy donors (dated by TCRdb to 2016 to 2017). Library preparation was by the immunoSEQ multiplex PCR assay. A mixture of 60 forward primers for TCR Vbeta segments and 13 reverse primers for TCR Jbeta segments was used in the multiplex PCR. TCRdb re-hosts the immuneACCESS table, in-frame sequences only. Its copies lack some clones; in the studies checked, an unresolved V gene accounts for under half of them, and the cause for the rest is not known. For this sample, the table gives roughly 190,000 clones. The ten largest clones capture about 0.81% of the sample. Sequences were obtained from PBMCs. These receptors were obtained from a woman under 30 in good health and CMV-seropositive.

The chain combines TRBV6-7 with TRBJ1-5, with 7 bases fitting TRBD1. TRBV6-7 is given ORF status, its function remaining uncertain. V lost 6 bases and J lost 5; bases outside the gene matches: 10. The CDR3 has 15 amino acids. The CDR3 DNA sequence: TGTGCCAGCAGGCACGACAGGGCGAGATATCAGCCCCAGCATTTT. It encodes CASRHDRARYQPQHF.

The chain carries TRBV5-1 and TRBJ2-5, with 8 bases matching TRBD2. This CDR3 has 12 residues. J was trimmed by 10 bases and V by 4 bases; bases with no gene match: 6. CDR1 SGHRS and CDR2 YFSETQ come from the germline V gene. The CDR3 spells CASSAGGEVQYF. The CDR3 nucleotides are TGCGCCAGCAGCGCCGGGGGGGAGGTCCAGTACTTC.

The V call is TRBV13, the J call TRBJ1-1, with 8 bases aligning to TRBD1. There are 13 residues in the CDR3. Germline loops: CDR1 PRHDT, CDR2 FYEKMQ (reference sequence). Losses at the gene ends were 5 bases for V and 7 bases for J; bases not matched to a gene: 6. In DNA, the CDR3 is TGTGCCAGCAGCCCCAGGGGGCTCAATGAAGCTTTCTTT. This translates into CASSPRGLNEAFF. Full variable domain (rest looked up from reference TRBV13 and TRBJ1-1): AAGVIQSPRHLIKEKRETATLKCYPIPRHDTVYWYQQGPGQDPQFLISFYEKMQSDKGSIPDRFSAQQFSDYHSELNMSSLELGDSALYFCASSPRGLNEAFFGQGTRLTVV.

In DNA, the CDR3 is TGCGCCAGCACCCTGTCCAGCAATGAGCAGTTCTTC. As protein: CASTLSSNEQFF. The J gene is TRBJ2-1, the V gene TRBV5-1; no clear D gene. The CDR3 has 12 residues. V was trimmed by 6 bases and J by 6 bases, leaving 10 bases between them. Germline V lookup: CDR1 SGHRS, CDR2 YFSETQ.

This chain links TRBV4-2 with TRBJ1-1; 8 bases map to TRBD1. Trimming took 3 bases from V and 11 from J; bases not matched to a gene: 17. Looked up from germline, CDR1 is LGHNA and CDR2 is YNFKEQ. CDR3 length equals 16 residues. For the CDR3, the DNA is TGTGCCAGCAGCCACCTGACGGACAGGGCCCCTCAGTCGGCTTTCTTT. Its protein is CASSHLTDRAPQSAFF.

The chain recombines TRBV4-3 with TRBJ2-1, with D unclear. The CDR3 length is 16 residues. In germline, CDR1 is LGHNA, CDR2 YSLEER. Trimming cost V 2 bases and J 9 bases, with 20 bases left between them. The CDR3 sequence: CASSQLPPGAISEQFF. In DNA form, the CDR3 reads TGCGCCAGCAGCCAACTCCCACCGGGTGCGATTTCTGAGCAGTTCTTC.

This sequence joins TRBV4-1 and TRBJ2-7, with 11 bases fitting TRBD1. V gave up 3 bases and J gave up 5 bases; unmatched junction bases: 6. Germline-derived CDR1 and CDR2 are MGHRA and YSYEKL. CDR3 length equals 15 residues. For the CDR3, the DNA is TGCGCCAGCAGCCATCATGGACAGGGGGCCGACGAGCAGTACTTC. This translates into CASSHHGQGADEQYF.

J is TRBJ1-1 and V is TRBV2, with a tentative D call TRBD1 (5 bases). The CDR3 consists of 13 residues. Per germline, CDR1 SNHLY and CDR2 FYNNEI. Trimming took off 5 bases at V and 3 bases at J, with 10 bases between the two ends. The CDR3: CASSPRVDTEAFF. In DNA, the CDR3 is TGTGCCAGCAGTCCCAGGGTAGACACTGAAGCTTTCTTT.

The V call is TRBV10-3, the J call TRBJ2-3, with 10 bases lining up with TRBD2. Germline loops: CDR1 ENHRY, CDR2 SYGVKD. With V trimmed by 0 bases and J by 6 bases, 6 bases remained unmatched. CDR3 length: 16 amino acids. The CDR3 region has the DNA TGTGCCATCAGTGAGTCACCTAGCGGGGGAGGCGATACGCAGTATTTT. Its translation is CAISESPSGGGDTQYF.